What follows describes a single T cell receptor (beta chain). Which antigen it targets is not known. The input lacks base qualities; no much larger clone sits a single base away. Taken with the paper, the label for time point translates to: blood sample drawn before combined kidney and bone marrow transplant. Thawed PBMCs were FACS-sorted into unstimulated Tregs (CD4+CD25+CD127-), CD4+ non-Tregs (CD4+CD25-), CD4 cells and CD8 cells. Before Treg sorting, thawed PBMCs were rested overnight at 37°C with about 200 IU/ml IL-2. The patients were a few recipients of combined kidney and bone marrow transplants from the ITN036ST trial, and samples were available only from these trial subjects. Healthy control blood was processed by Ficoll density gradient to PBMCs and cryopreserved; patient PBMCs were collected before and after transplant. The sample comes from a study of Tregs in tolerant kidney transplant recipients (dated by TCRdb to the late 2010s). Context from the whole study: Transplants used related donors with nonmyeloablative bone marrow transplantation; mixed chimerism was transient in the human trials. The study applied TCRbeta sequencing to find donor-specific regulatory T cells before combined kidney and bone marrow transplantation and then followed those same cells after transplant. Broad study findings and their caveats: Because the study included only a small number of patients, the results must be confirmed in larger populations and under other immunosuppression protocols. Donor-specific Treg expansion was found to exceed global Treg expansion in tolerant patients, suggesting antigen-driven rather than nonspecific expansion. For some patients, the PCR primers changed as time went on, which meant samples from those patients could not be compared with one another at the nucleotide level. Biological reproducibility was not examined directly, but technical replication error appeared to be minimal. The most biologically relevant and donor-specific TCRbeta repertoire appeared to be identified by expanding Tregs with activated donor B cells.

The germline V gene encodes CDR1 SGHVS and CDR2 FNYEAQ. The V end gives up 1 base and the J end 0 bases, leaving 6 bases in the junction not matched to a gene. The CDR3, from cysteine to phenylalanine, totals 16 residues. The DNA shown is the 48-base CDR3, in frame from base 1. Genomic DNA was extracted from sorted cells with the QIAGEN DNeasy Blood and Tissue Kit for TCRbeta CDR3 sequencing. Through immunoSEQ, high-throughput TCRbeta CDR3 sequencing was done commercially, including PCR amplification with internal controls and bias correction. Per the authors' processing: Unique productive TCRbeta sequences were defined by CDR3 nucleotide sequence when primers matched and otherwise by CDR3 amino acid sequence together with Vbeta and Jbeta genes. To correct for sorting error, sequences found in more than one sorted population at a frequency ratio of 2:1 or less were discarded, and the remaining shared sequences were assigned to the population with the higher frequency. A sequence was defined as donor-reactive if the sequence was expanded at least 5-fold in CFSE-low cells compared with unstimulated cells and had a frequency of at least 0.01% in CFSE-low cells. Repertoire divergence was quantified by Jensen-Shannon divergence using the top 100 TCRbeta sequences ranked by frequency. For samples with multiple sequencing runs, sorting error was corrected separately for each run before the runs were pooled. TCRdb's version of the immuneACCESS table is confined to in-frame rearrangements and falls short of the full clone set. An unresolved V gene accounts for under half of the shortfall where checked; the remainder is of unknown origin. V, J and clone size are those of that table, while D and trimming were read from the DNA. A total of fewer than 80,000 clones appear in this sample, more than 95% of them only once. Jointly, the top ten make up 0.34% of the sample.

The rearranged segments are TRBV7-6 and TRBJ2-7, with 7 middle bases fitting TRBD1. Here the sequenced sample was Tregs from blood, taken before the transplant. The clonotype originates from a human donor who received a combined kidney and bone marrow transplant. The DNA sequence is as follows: TGTGCCAGCAGCTTAGGGACAGGATATAGCTCCTACGAGCAGTACTTC. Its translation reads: CASSLGTGYSSYEQYF.